Listed below are T cell receptor beta chains from one sample, sequenced in a study of identical twins. TCRdb independently ran MiXCR on the 5' RACE reads; one entry per CDR3 protein. This sample has approximately 1.8 million distinct CDR3 sequences; roughly 35% occur once, and the top ten carry approximately 0.29%. What was sequenced was cord blood. All receptors come from a newborn girl in good health. Each CDR3 is given with its conserved first and last residue. Each record gives: V gene, clone size, J gene, CDR3 length, CDR3 protein. The size field is filled for only some rows; it gives once, few, many or a size class.

TRBV5-1	many	TRBJ2-3	14	CASSLSGLTDTQYF
TRBV11-2	few	-	15	CASSQNSGGLYEQYF
TRBV6-9	-	TRBJ1-6	14	CASSFAQGTSPLHF
TRBV4-2	-	TRBJ2-3	16	CASSQDLLAGLDTQYF
TRBV30	-	TRBJ2-2	11	CAWKEVGELFF
TRBV5-5	-	TRBJ2-3	16	CASSRKGQASTDTQYF
TRBV6-5	-	TRBJ2-1	15	CASSYGSNSNNEQFF
TRBV6-5	few	TRBJ1-5	14	CASSSRGQYQPQHF
TRBV6-2/TRBV6-3	-	TRBJ2-5	16	CASSYSLLASQETQYF
TRBV5-1	few	TRBJ2-6	16	CASRLDSYSAANVLTF
TRBV7-2	-	TRBJ2-5	15	CASSLLQRKSNEQYF
TRBV12-3/TRBV12-4	-	TRBJ1-5	16	CASSLTAGQANQPQHF
TRBV4-1	few	TRBJ2-3	14	CASSHPVRADTQYF
TRBV10-3	few	TRBJ2-1	13	CAISGSRGNEQFF